Presented here are 14 T cell receptor beta chains from one specimen sequenced in a study of shared clonotypes between healthy human individuals. Sequenced by immunoSEQ multiplex PCR; TCRdb stores in-frame clones only, minus some. The sample has 550,000 to 600,000 clones; 70% to 80% are singletons. The source material was PBMCs. The receptors originated from a woman between 35 and 50 years old in good health. Some clones in this sample may be carry-over from other donors' samples.

In regard to this clone: One base away lies a much larger clone, so this may be a sequencing read error. This chain connects TRBV30 to TRBJ1-1; 8 nucleotides align to TRBD1. CDR1 is GTSNPN, CDR2 SVGIG, per germline (reference sequence). The CDR3 is 13 residues long. V was clipped by 1 base and J by 5 bases; unmatched bases: 3. Written as DNA, the CDR3 is TGTGCCTGGAGTGGGACAGGGAGGACTGAAGCTTTCTTT. This translates into CAWSGTGRTEAFF.

This chain connects TRBV11-2 to TRBJ2-1; D gene uncertain. Germline values: CDR1 SGHAT, CDR2 FQNNGV. V was clipped by 5 bases and J by 7 bases, with 15 bases between them. The CDR3 has 14 residues. This CDR3 reads CASSHYRLGNEQFF. As DNA, the CDR3 is TGTGCCAGCAGCCATTACAGACTTGGGAATGAGCAGTTCTTC.

With regard to this clone: A far larger clone is a single base away, which makes a read error likely. The chain carries TRBV4-2 and TRBJ2-7; possible D gene TRBD1, 5 bases. The CDR3 contains 17 residues. Germline CDR1 LGHNA, CDR2 YNFKEQ. The ends were cut back, 0 bases at V and 2 bases at J, with 17 bases in the middle. CDR3 nucleotide sequence: TGTGCCAGCAGCCAAGAGGGGCCGGCAGAGCCCACCTACGAGCAGTACTTC. It is translated as CASSQEGPAEPTYEQYF.

The chain employs TRBV13 and TRBJ2-3; D uncertain. Deletions cut 5 bases from V and 3 bases from J, with 18 bases between. The length of the CDR3 is 16 residues. CDR1 and CDR2 (germline): PRHDT, FYEKMQ (reference sequence). The CDR3 sequence is CASSPRRVARTDTQYF. The CDR3 DNA sequence: TGTGCCAGCAGCCCTCGGCGAGTGGCTCGGACAGATACGCAGTATTTT.

This clone appeared a single time. The rearrangement uses TRBV27 and TRBJ1-5, with TRBD1 matching 9 bases. J gave up 5 bases and V 2 bases, and 4 bases lay outside the gene matches. From germline, CDR1 is MNHEY and CDR2 SMNVEV (reference sequence). The CDR3 extends over 15 amino acids. CDR3 sequence: CASSLRQGGDQPQHF. The DNA for the CDR3 is TGTGCCAGCAGTTTACGACAGGGGGGCGATCAGCCCCAGCATTTT.

There are many counts of this clone. This chain uses TRBV21-1 with TRBJ2-3; the table assigns TRBD1, which was not confirmed against the DNA. TRBV21-1 is a pseudogene. The length of the CDR3 is 15 residues. This chain's CDR3 is CAILRTGHRTDTQYF. CDR3 in DNA: TGTGCCATCCTTAGGACAGGCCACCGCACAGATACGCAGTATTTT.

The chain uses TRBV4-1 and TRBJ2-1; 11 nucleotides line up with TRBD2. Germline V lookup: CDR1 MGHRA, CDR2 YSYEKL. J was trimmed by 7 bases and V by 7 bases; bases with no gene match: 9. This CDR3 has 15 amino acids. CDR3 amino acids: CASNPLAGVGNEQFF. The CDR3 region has the DNA TGCGCCAGCAACCCACTAGCGGGAGTAGGTAATGAGCAGTTCTTC.

This clone has just a few counts. The V and J genes are TRBV28 and TRBJ1-5; D remains ambiguous. V lost 6 bases to trimming and J lost 2 bases, with 11 bases between them. The CDR3 length is 14 residues. CDR1 is MDHEN, CDR2 SYDVKM, per germline. In DNA, the CDR3 is TGTGCCAGCAGCCCCGTCGTGGGCAATCAGCCCCAGCATTTT. Residues: CASSPVVGNQPQHF.

This clone has just one count. The chain links TRBV6-6 to TRBJ1-1; 7 bases agree with TRBD1. Germline-derived CDR1 and CDR2 are MNHNY and SVGAGI (reference sequence). The CDR3 spans 16 residues. V lost 0 bases to trimming and J lost 5 bases; unmatched junction nucleotides: 9. The CDR3 reads CASSYSPGGRRTEAFF. CDR3 nucleotides: TGTGCCAGCAGTTACTCCCCAGGGGGACGTAGGACTGAAGCTTTCTTT.

The chain has TRBV5-6 and TRBJ1-5; 9 bases map to TRBD1. V lost 4 bases, J lost 2 bases, and 7 bases stayed unmatched. The CDR3 contains 16 residues. Germline V gene data show CDR1 as SGHDT and CDR2 as YYEEEE. CDR3 in DNA: TGTGCCAGCAGCGTTACAGGGGGCTCGGGCAATCAGCCCCAGCATTTT. It translates to CASSVTGGSGNQPQHF.

The J gene is TRBJ2-5, the V gene TRBV5-1; no reliable D call. Looked up from germline, CDR1 is SGHRS and CDR2 is YFSETQ. CDR3 length equals 10 residues. V was trimmed by 5 bases and J by 5 bases, leaving 4 bases between them. CDR3 sequence: CASRGETQYF. CDR3 sequence (DNA): TGCGCCAGCAGAGGCGAGACCCAGTACTTC.

This clone was found many times. This chain joins TRBV10-3 and TRBJ1-5; D unclear. The CDR3 runs 14 residues. V was pared by 6 bases and J by 3 bases, with 12 bases between. Germline CDR1 reads ENHRY; CDR2 reads SYGVKD. CDR3 amino acids: CAISPEGFNQPQHF. The CDR3, as DNA: TGTGCCATCAGCCCCGAAGGGTTCAATCAGCCCCAGCATTTT.

Concerning this clone: A much larger clone lies a single base off, so this may be a read error. Other DNA variants within this sample encode the same CDR3. The chain combines TRBV10-3 with TRBJ1-5, with D possibly TRBD1 on 6 matching bases. The CDR3 covers 13 residues. The germline gives CDR1 ENHRY, CDR2 SYGVKD. The CDR3 loop reads CAISPDSDQPQHF. The DNA for the CDR3 is TGTGCAATCAGCCCGGACAGTGATCAGCCCCAGCATTTT.

The chain couples TRBV9 to TRBJ2-1; 10 bases align to TRBD2. CDR3 length: 16 amino acids. The germline V gene has CDR1 SGDLS and CDR2 YYNGEE. The V segment lost 4 bases and the J segment 3 bases; nucleotides outside the gene matches: 7. The CDR3 nucleotides read TGTGCCAGCAGCACCAGGACTAGCGGAAACTACAATGAGCAGTTCTTC. Its protein is CASSTRTSGNYNEQFF.